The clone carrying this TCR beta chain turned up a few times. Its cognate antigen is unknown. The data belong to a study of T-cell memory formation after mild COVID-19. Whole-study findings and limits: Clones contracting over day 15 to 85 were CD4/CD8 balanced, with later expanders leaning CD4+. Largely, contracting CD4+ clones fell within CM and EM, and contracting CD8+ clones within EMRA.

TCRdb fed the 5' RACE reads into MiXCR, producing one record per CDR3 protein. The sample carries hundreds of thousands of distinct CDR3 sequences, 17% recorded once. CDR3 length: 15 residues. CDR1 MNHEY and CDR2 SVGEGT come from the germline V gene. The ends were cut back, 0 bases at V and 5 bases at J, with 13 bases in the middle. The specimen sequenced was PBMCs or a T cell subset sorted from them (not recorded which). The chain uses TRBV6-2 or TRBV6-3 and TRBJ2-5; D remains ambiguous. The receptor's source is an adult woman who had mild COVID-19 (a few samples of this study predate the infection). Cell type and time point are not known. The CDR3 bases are TGTGCCAGCAGTTACTCGGGATTTGATCTGGAGACCCAGTACTTC. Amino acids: CASSYSGFDLETQYF.